This passage covers 23 T cell receptor beta chains from one sample sequenced in a study of Graves' ophthalmopathy and Graves' hyperthyroidism. Amplification of the TCR beta CDR3 regions used RNA transcripts (as template). HTBI primers primed a first-round RT-PCR, and a second-round multiplex PCR followed. TCRdb fed the multiplex PCR reads into MiXCR, producing one record per CDR3 protein. This sample has 500,000 to 600,000 distinct CDR3 sequences, with approximately 35% found just once. Sequenced input: peripheral blood or thyroid tissue (not recorded which). The receptors originated from an adult man with Graves' hyperthyroidism.

On this clonotype: A read error may account for a junction end that differs from germline. The V and J genes are TRBV2 and TRBJ2-5, with D possibly being TRBD1 (5 bases). The CDR3 runs to 14 residues. The germline V gene has CDR1 SNHLY and CDR2 FYNNEI. CDR3 amino acids: CAGSLSWGEETQYF. The CDR3 DNA sequence: TGTGCCGGCAGTTTATCGTGGGGCGAAGAGACCCAGTACTTC.

Ten or more counts support this clonotype. The rearrangement uses TRBV14 and TRBJ1-2; the match to TRBD1 covers 7 bases. Germline-derived CDR1 and CDR2 are SGHDN and FVKESK. After removal of 1 base from V and 2 bases from J, the junction contained 4 bases not matched to a gene. This CDR3 is built from 15 residues. CDR3 nucleotide sequence: TGTGCCAGCAGCCAAGCGCCAGGGGGAAACTATGGCTACACCTTC. Protein product: CASSQAPGGNYGYTF.

This clonotype has at least ten counts. The gene calls are TRBV15 and TRBJ2-7; tentative D call: TRBD1 (6 bases). Germline lookup yields CDR1 LNHNV and CDR2 YYDKDF (reference sequence). Deletions cut 5 bases from V and 3 bases from J, with 8 bases between. The CDR3 is 12 residues long. The CDR3 coding sequence is TGTGCCACCAGCGGACAGAGCTACGAGCAGTACTTC. Translated: CATSGQSYEQYF. Full variable domain (rest looked up from reference TRBV15 and TRBJ2-7): DAMVIQNPRYQVTQFGKPVTLSCSQTLNHNVMYWYQQKSSQAPKLLFHYYDKDFNNEADTPDNFQSRRPNTSFCFLDIRSPGLGDTAMYLCATSGQSYEQYFGPGTRLTVT.

There are a few counts of this clonotype. The V gene is TRBV20-1, the J gene TRBJ1-2; D not certain. Germline V gives CDR1 DFQATT, CDR2 SNEGSKA (reference sequence). V lost 5 bases to trimming and J lost 7 bases, with 20 bases between them. This CDR3 contains 14 residues. The CDR3 loop reads CSAGALGRAGGYTF. Written as DNA, the CDR3 is TGCAGTGCTGGAGCGCTCGGGAGGGCCGGTGGCTACACCTTC.

The chain combines TRBV2 with TRBJ2-5; D possibly uses TRBD1 or TRBD2 (5 bases each). The V and J ends lost 6 bases and 5 bases respectively, with 16 bases between them. Germline-derived CDR1 and CDR2 are SNHLY and FYNNEI. CDR3 length: 14 residues. The CDR3: CASSAEWGPETQYF. In DNA form, the CDR3 reads TGTGCCAGCAGCGCCGAGTGGGGACCGGAGACCCAGTACTTC. The entire variable domain, with the rest obtained from reference TRBV2 and TRBJ2-5, is as follows: EPEVTQTPSHQVTQMGQEVILRCVPISNHLYFYWYRQILGQKVEFLVSFYNNEISEKSEIFDDQFSVERPDGSNFTLKIRSTKLEDSAMYFCASSAEWGPETQYFGPGTRLLVL.

The chain is built from TRBV6-5 and TRBJ1-6; 7 bases match TRBD1. The V segment lost 11 bases and the J segment 7 bases; nucleotides outside the gene matches: 11. This CDR3 has 14 residues. Looked up from germline, CDR1 is MNHEY and CDR2 is SVGAGI. This CDR3 reads CAGLRAGGNSPLHF. The DNA of the CDR3 is TGTGCCGGCCTGCGGGCAGGGGGGAATTCACCCCTCCACTTT.

V gene TRBV5-1 combines with J gene TRBJ1-5, with 8 nucleotides matching TRBD1. J gave up 0 bases and V 2 bases, and 7 bases lay outside the gene matches. Looked up from germline, CDR1 is SGHRS and CDR2 is YFSETQ. The CDR3 runs to 17 residues. The CDR3 is CASSFGTGTHSNQPQHF. The CDR3 DNA is TGCGCCAGCAGCTTTGGGACAGGAACCCATAGCAATCAGCCCCAGCATTTT.

This chain links TRBV29-1 with TRBJ2-7; D is tentatively TRBD1 or TRBD2 (6 bases each). The CDR3 covers 14 residues. CDR1 and CDR2 from the germline V gene are SQVTM and ANQGSEA. CDR3 residues: CGGQVGGSSYEQYF. The CDR3 DNA follows: TGCGGTGGGCAGGTCGGGGGCAGCTCCTACGAGCAGTACTTC.

This clonotype has more than one count but fewer than ten. V gene TRBV20-1 combines with J gene TRBJ2-3; D may be TRBD2 (7 bases). CDR1 and CDR2 (germline): DFQATT, SNEGSKA (reference sequence). The CDR3 spans 15 residues. Between the trimmed V and J ends, which lost 3 bases and 5 bases, there was a span of 18 bases. CDR3 amino acids: CSASGGRGIGDTQYF. The DNA for the CDR3 is TGCAGTGCTAGTGGTGGGAGGGGGATTGGAGATACGCAGTATTTT.

This clonotype has a count of ten or more. The chain is built from TRBV14 and TRBJ1-1; D uncertain. V gave up 4 bases and J gave up 9 bases, with 24 bases separating them. The germline V gene encodes CDR1 SGHDN and CDR2 FVKESK. The CDR3 covers 16 residues. Here the CDR3 reads CASSPHWLAPPLQAFF. CDR3 nucleotides: TGTGCCAGCAGCCCACATTGGTTGGCACCTCCTTTGCAAGCTTTCTTT.

In its sample, this clonotype was seen a few times. The V gene is TRBV27, the J gene TRBJ1-5; 7 nucleotides match TRBD1. The CDR3 is made up of 14 amino acids. Trimming at V came to 5 bases and at J to 6 bases, leaving 7 bases not matched to a gene. Germline lookup yields CDR1 MNHEY and CDR2 SMNVEV (reference sequence). This chain's CDR3 is CASSTGVIGQPQHF. The CDR3 region has the DNA TGTGCCAGCAGTACAGGGGTGATAGGTCAGCCCCAGCATTTT.

This clonotype has at least ten counts. This CDR3 is CAISETLGQTPYEQYF. The CDR3 DNA reads TGTGCCATCAGCGAAACCTTGGGACAGACCCCCTACGAGCAGTACTTC. The chain recombines TRBV10-3 with TRBJ2-7, with TRBD1 matching 7 bases. Per germline, CDR1 ENHRY and CDR2 SYGVKD. J lost 2 bases, V lost 6 bases, and 13 bases had no gene match. This CDR3 is built from 16 residues.

The chain is built from TRBV15 and TRBJ1-2; D uncertain. The germline V gene encodes CDR1 LNHNV and CDR2 YYDKDF (reference sequence). The CDR3 has 17 amino acids. Deletions cut 0 bases from V and 4 bases from J, with 18 bases between. CDR3 region: CATSREQGYPLSYGYTF. The CDR3 coding sequence is TGTGCCACCAGCAGAGAACAAGGGTACCCCTTGAGCTATGGCTACACCTTC.

A remark on this clonotype: An end of the junction does not agree with germline; a read error may underlie this. The chain recombines TRBV7-9 with TRBJ1-1; 8 bases align to TRBD1. Per the germline V gene, CDR1 is SEHNR and CDR2 is FQNEAQ (reference sequence). The CDR3 extends over 16 amino acids. CDR3 sequence (DNA): TGTGCCAGCAGCTTAGCGGGGACAGGATTGAACACTGTAGCTTTCTTT. Protein: CASSLAGTGLNTVAFF.

V is TRBV12-3 or TRBV12-4 and J is TRBJ1-1, with D possibly TRBD1 on 6 matching bases. V was shortened by 4 bases and J by 5 bases, with 20 bases between the two germline ends. CDR3 length equals 16 residues. CDR3 residues: CASSWIGGLGGTEAFF. In DNA form, the CDR3 reads TGTGCCAGCAGTTGGATAGGGGGATTGGGCGGGACTGAAGCTTTCTTT.

This sequence joins TRBV10-3 and TRBJ2-5; 7 bases map to TRBD1. The CDR3 contains 12 residues. Germline CDR1 and CDR2: ENHRY and SYGVKD. V lost 6 bases and J lost 7; bases outside the gene matches: 5. The CDR3 DNA sequence: TGTGCCATCAGCGACAGGGATGTGACCCAGTACTTC. Amino acids: CAISDRDVTQYF.

Notes on this clonotype: It may be a read error: a sequence one base away is much more abundant. The V and J genes are TRBV5-1 and TRBJ2-1; TRBD2 agrees at 10 bases. With V trimmed by 4 bases and J by 10 bases, 8 bases remained unmatched. Germline V CDR1 and CDR2: SGHRS, YFSETQ. This CDR3 has 14 residues. CDR3 DNA sequence: TGCGCCAGCAGCCCCGGGACTAGCGTGAACGAGCAGTTCTTC. Its translation is CASSPGTSVNEQFF.

This clonotype came up many times. This sequence joins TRBV7-2 and TRBJ2-2; D is unclear. Germline CDR1 SGHTA, CDR2 FQGNSA. Trimming took 6 bases from V and 1 from J, leaving 9 bases between them. The CDR3 consists of 14 residues. CDR3 nucleotide sequence: TGTGCCAGCAGATTTAGCAAGAACACCGGGGAGCTGTTTTTT. Translating gives CASRFSKNTGELFF.

This clonotype was recorded many times. V gene TRBV10-3 combines with J gene TRBJ2-7, with unresolved D. This CDR3 spans 15 amino acids. Per germline, CDR1 ENHRY and CDR2 SYGVKD. Trimming removed 0 bases at V and 5 bases at J, with 14 bases between. CDR3 bases: TGTGCCATCAGTGAGTCTTTCCTAAGCCGGAACGAGCAGTACTTC. This sequence encodes CAISESFLSRNEQYF.

The genes are TRBV5-1 and TRBJ1-3, with D possibly matching TRBD1 (5 bases). CDR1 and CDR2 from the germline V gene are SGHRS and YFSETQ. V was trimmed by 2 bases and J by 4 bases, leaving 13 bases between them. The CDR3 consists of 15 residues. This CDR3 reads CASSFDSGSGNTIYF. The CDR3 DNA reads TGCGCCAGCAGCTTTGATTCAGGGTCCGGAAACACCATATATTTT.

To note about this clonotype: This clone may be a read error of a much larger clone one base away. This chain links TRBV6-6 with TRBJ1-1; unclear D gene. Per germline, CDR1 MNHNY and CDR2 SVGAGI (reference sequence). CDR3 length: 16 amino acids. The CDR3 sequence: CASSSLLIRPNTEALF. CDR3 DNA sequence: TGTGCCAGCAGTTCGCTCCTGATTAGACCGAACACTGAAGCTCTCTTT.

This clonotype was picked up many times. The rearrangement uses TRBV14 and TRBJ1-1; no reliable D call. This CDR3 contains 12 residues. CDR1 is SGHDN, CDR2 FVKESK, per germline. The ends were cut back, 0 bases at V and 7 bases at J, with 6 bases in the middle. CDR3 amino acids: CASSQDRREAFF. The CDR3 nucleotides are TGTGCCAGCAGCCAAGATCGTCGTGAAGCTTTCTTT.

In regard to this clonotype: Its ends do not fully match the called genes, so a read error is possible. The chain uses TRBV7-7 and TRBJ1-5, with D hard to call. CDR1 and CDR2 from the germline V gene are SSHAT and FNYEAQ (reference sequence). The CDR3 has 14 amino acids. The CDR3 loop reads CASSPSDGNQPQHF. CDR3 nucleotide sequence: TGTGCTAGCAGTCCTAGCGACGGTAATCAGCCCCAGCATTTT.